This T cell receptor beta chain was found in a study of blood T cell repertoires in COVID-19. Study-wide background: The study drew acute and convalescent COVID-19 samples from the United States, Italy and Spain. The cDNA or gDNA used as material had been derived from T cells, B-cell-depleted T cells, or PBMCs.

As handled by the study authors: The authors estimated nucleated cell counts from reference gene primer amplification. Libraries were prepared by immunoSEQ multiplex PCR; TCRdb keeps only in-frame clonotypes and omits some of them. The D gene and trimming were derived from the DNA, and the V and J assignments and clone size from that table. Among some 130,000 clones listed, approximately 83% were seen once. Ten or more counts support this clone. The V end lost 7 bases, the J end lost 0 bases, and 12 bases lay between the germline ends. The germline gives CDR1 MNHEY, CDR2 SMNVEV (reference sequence). The CDR3 runs 14 residues.

This chain uses TRBV27 with TRBJ1-1, with D possibly being TRBD1 (5 bases). This clonotype originated in a woman aged 45-65 years who had recovered from COVID-19. Sequenced: peripheral blood. The CDR3 region is CASNPGGMNTEAFF. CDR3 nucleotide sequence: TGTGCCAGCAACCCCGGGGGGATGAACACTGAAGCTTTCTTT.